The 27 T cell receptor beta chains given below trace back to one sample, sequenced in a study of PD-1 blockade in classical Hodgkin lymphoma. Here immunoSEQ multiplex PCR was the method, and the copy in TCRdb shows in-frame clones only, minus some. The sample comprises some 16,000 clones, roughly four fifths of which are singletons, and about 14% rests with the top ten. Time point here: cycle 4 day 1 (C4D1), after 5 to 7 weeks of nivolumab. Every one of the patients relapsed after autologous stem cell transplantation (brentuximab vedotin exposure was variable). The sample consisted of peripheral blood mononuclear cells (PBMCs), taken before the fourth cycle of nivolumab. These receptors were collected from a human donor with classical Hodgkin lymphoma.

This clone was found a few times. This rearrangement joins TRBV7-2 to TRBJ1-4; a weak D match, TRBD1 (5 bases). V lost 1 base, J lost 4 bases, and 13 bases lay in between. Looked up from germline, CDR1 is SGHTA and CDR2 is FQGNSA. The CDR3 extends over 16 amino acids. As DNA, the CDR3 is TGTGCCAGCAGCTTAGATGCGGGGCGCGGTAATGAAAAACTGTTTTTT. Translated, it gives CASSLDAGRGNEKLFF.

This clone was seen a few times. The chain combines TRBV5-1 with TRBJ1-4; D is perhaps TRBD1 (5 bases). Germline V lookup: CDR1 SGHRS, CDR2 YFSETQ. The CDR3 length is 17 residues. Trimming left V 3 bases short and J 3 bases short, with 18 bases between. The DNA for the CDR3 is TGCGCCAGCAGCTCTGGCGTGCAGGGTTTCCCTAATGAAAAACTGTTTTTT. Protein product: CASSSGVQGFPNEKLFF.

CDR3 sequence: CAISMGHTDTQYF. The CDR3 DNA reads as TGTGCCATCTCCATGGGGCACACAGATACGCAGTATTTT. The J gene is TRBJ2-3, the V gene TRBV10-3; TRBD1 is a possible D gene (5 bases). Trimming took off 8 bases at V and 2 bases at J, with 11 bases between the two ends. CDR3 length equals 13 residues. The germline V gene encodes CDR1 ENHRY and CDR2 SYGVKD.

The chain carries TRBV27 and TRBJ1-5; 9 positions match TRBD1. Per germline, CDR1 MNHEY and CDR2 SMNVEV (reference sequence). V lost 2 bases to trimming and J lost 1 base; unmatched junction nucleotides: 3. CDR3 size: 16 residues. The CDR3 DNA sequence: TGTGCCAGCAGTTTAAGCGGGACAGGGAGCAATCAGCCCCAGCATTTT. Translation: CASSLSGTGSNQPQHF.

The chain carries TRBV4-3 and TRBJ2-1; 8 nucleotides line up with TRBD2. V was pared by 0 bases and J by 4 bases, with 5 bases of the junction left unmatched. The CDR3 contains 16 residues. Germline loops: CDR1 LGHNA, CDR2 YSLEER. CDR3 amino acids: CASSQDAGGGYNEQFF. The CDR3 bases are TGCGCCAGCAGCCAAGATGCAGGCGGGGGGTACAATGAGCAGTTCTTC.

The chain has TRBV5-1 and TRBJ2-4, with a tentative D call TRBD2 (7 bases). The CDR3 has 12 amino acids. V was pared by 2 bases and J by 8 bases, with 8 bases between. Per the germline V gene, CDR1 is SGHRS and CDR2 is YFSETQ. The CDR3 DNA is TGCGCCAGCAGCTTAGGGGGGGACATTCAGTACTTC. This encodes CASSLGGDIQYF.

This rearrangement joins TRBV5-1 to TRBJ1-1; D call uncertain. V was trimmed by 2 bases and J by 0 bases, leaving 14 bases between them. CDR3 length equals 16 residues. Germline V gene lookup returns CDR1 SGHRS and CDR2 YFSETQ. CDR3 loop: CASSLLGLGMNTEAFF. CDR3 coding DNA: TGCGCCAGCAGCTTATTAGGGCTGGGGATGAACACTGAAGCTTTCTTT.

The chain links TRBV6-6 to TRBJ1-5; the D gene is possibly TRBD1 (5 bases). The V and J ends lost 6 bases and 5 bases respectively, with 11 bases between them. Germline V gene sequence: CDR1 MNHNY, CDR2 SVGAGI (reference sequence). CDR3 length equals 13 residues. The CDR3 DNA is TGTGCCAGCAGACAACAGGTCTATCAGCCCCAGCATTTT. This codes for CASRQQVYQPQHF.

The gene calls are TRBV7-9 and TRBJ2-5, with TRBD2 matching 8 bases. The CDR3 has 14 residues. V was clipped by 0 bases and J by 11 bases; unmatched bases: 8. Per the germline V gene, CDR1 is SEHNR and CDR2 is FQNEAQ (reference sequence). CDR3 DNA: TGTGCCAGCAGCTTAGCGACCCCGGGGGGGGAGCAGTACTTC. Its translation is CASSLATPGGEQYF.

The chain employs TRBV5-1 and TRBJ2-5; 8 bases line up with TRBD1. Trimming took 4 bases from V and 5 from J; bases not matched to a gene: 7. This CDR3 contains 14 residues. Germline V gene sequence: CDR1 SGHRS, CDR2 YFSETQ. CDR3 nucleotide sequence: TGCGCCAGCAGCGGACAGGGAGGTTTGGAGACCCAGTACTTC. This codes for CASSGQGGLETQYF.

The chain couples TRBV7-8 to TRBJ1-1, with D possibly being TRBD1 (6 bases). V lost 3 bases, J lost 3 bases, and 11 bases lay in between. CDR1 is SGHVS, CDR2 FQNEAQ, per germline. The CDR3 extends over 14 amino acids. Here the CDR3 DNA reads TGTGCCAGCAGCTTCATACAGGGCGACACTGAAGCTTTCTTT. It translates to CASSFIQGDTEAFF.

The V call is TRBV5-1, the J call TRBJ2-1; 7 bases fit TRBD2. V lost 4 bases, J lost 3 bases, and 10 bases stayed unmatched. The CDR3 spans 16 residues. Germline values: CDR1 SGHRS, CDR2 YFSETQ. The chain's CDR3 is CASSPTGTINYNEQFF. For the CDR3, the DNA is TGCGCCAGCAGCCCAACCGGGACTATTAACTACAATGAGCAGTTCTTC.

In this sample, this clone turned up once. The chain joins TRBV7-9 to TRBJ1-2, with D perhaps TRBD1 (6 bases). Trimming stripped 3 bases from V and 4 bases from J, with 15 bases between. This CDR3 has 15 amino acids. Per germline, CDR1 SEHNR and CDR2 FQNEAQ (reference sequence). The CDR3 coding sequence is TGTGCCAGCAGCTTGAGCAGACAGGATTCCTATGGCTACACCTTC. Its translation is CASSLSRQDSYGYTF.

As to this clone: One end of the junction is discordant with germline, which a read error may explain. The chain is built from TRBV5-8 and TRBJ2-3; no firm D call. The CDR3 is made up of 15 amino acids. The germline gives CDR1 SGHTS, CDR2 YDEGEE. As DNA, the CDR3 is TGCGCCAGCAGCCAAGATCGGCAGGCCACAGATACGCAGTATTTT. The encoded protein is CASSQDRQATDTQYF.

This chain connects TRBV5-1 to TRBJ2-5; 7 nucleotides line up with TRBD1. CDR1 is SGHRS and CDR2 is YFSETQ in the germline V gene. This CDR3 comprises 14 residues. V shed 2 bases and J 0 bases; nucleotides not matched to a gene: 1. In DNA form, the CDR3 reads TGCGCCAGCAGCTTTGGACAGGACCAAGAGACCCAGTACTTC. It encodes CASSFGQDQETQYF.

This clone was counted a few times. The V and J genes are TRBV7-3 and TRBJ1-1; D is ambiguous. CDR1 is SGHTA, CDR2 FQGTGA, per germline. V was shortened by 5 bases and J by 1 base, with 14 bases between the two germline ends. The CDR3 has 15 amino acids. CDR3 loop: CASSQPGVRNTEAFF. The CDR3 DNA sequence: TGTGCCAGCAGCCAACCTGGGGTTAGGAACACTGAAGCTTTCTTT.

The chain couples TRBV29-1 to TRBJ1-1; perhaps TRBD1 as D (6 bases). Per germline, CDR1 SQVTM and CDR2 ANQGSEA. V dropped 3 bases and J dropped 4 bases, with 21 bases sitting between them. This CDR3 is 16 amino acids long. CDR3 sequence (DNA): TGCAGCGTTGATGGTAGGGGGGCGCGAGTTGCCACTGAAGCTTTCTTT. Protein product: CSVDGRGARVATEAFF.

The chain joins TRBV5-1 to TRBJ2-5; TRBD1 aligns across 7 bases. CDR1 is SGHRS and CDR2 is YFSETQ in the germline V gene. Trimming cost V 2 bases and J 13 bases; bases outside gene matches: 14. CDR3 size: 14 residues. The CDR3 DNA follows: TGCGCCAGCAGCTTAGGATTCTCGGGACAGCCAGCGTACTTC. Translated: CASSLGFSGQPAYF. The complete variable domain, with remaining parts taken from reference TRBV5-1 and TRBJ2-5, reads KAGVTQTPRYLIKTRGQQVTLSCSPISGHRSVSWYQQTPGQGLQFLFEYFSETQRNKGNFPGRFSGRQFSNSRSEMNVSTLELGDSALYLCASSLGFSGQPAYFGPGTRLLVL.

The chain employs TRBV4-2 and TRBJ2-1; weak D call: TRBD1 (5 bases). Germline V CDR1 and CDR2: LGHNA, YNFKEQ. This CDR3 is built from 13 residues. V lost 2 bases and J lost 7, with 9 bases in between. DNA of the CDR3: TGTGCCAGCAGCCAAAGCAGGGAAAATGAGCAGTTCTTC. It codes for CASSQSRENEQFF.

The rearrangement joins TRBV7-9 to TRBJ1-3; D ambiguous. Germline V gives CDR1 SEHNR, CDR2 FQNEAQ (reference sequence). V lost 2 bases to trimming and J lost 4 bases, with 9 bases between them. CDR3 size: 14 residues. The CDR3 DNA sequence: TGTGCCAGCAGCTTAAGCAGTGCAGGAAACACCATATATTTT. Protein: CASSLSSAGNTIYF. Full variable domain (remainder filled in from reference TRBV7-9 and TRBJ1-3): DTGVSQNPRHKITKRGQNVTFRCDPISEHNRLYWYRQTLGQGPEFLTYFQNEAQLEKSRLLSDRFSAERPKGSFSTLEIQRTEQGDSAMYLCASSLSSAGNTIYFGEGSWLTVV.

This chain joins TRBV6-5 and TRBJ2-7, with D perhaps assigned TRBD1 or TRBD2 (5 bases each). V was trimmed by 0 bases and J by 2 bases, leaving 11 bases between them. The CDR3 has 15 amino acids. Germline V lookup: CDR1 MNHEY, CDR2 SVGAGI. This chain's CDR3 is CASSYSRGFPYEQYF. Here the CDR3 DNA reads TGTGCCAGCAGTTACTCGAGGGGTTTCCCCTACGAGCAGTACTTC.

The V call is TRBV18, the J call TRBJ1-2; 9 bases line up with TRBD1. This CDR3 region has 16 residues. Trimming at V came to 1 base and at J to 6 bases, leaving 9 bases not matched to a gene. Per the germline V gene, CDR1 is KGHSH and CDR2 is LQKENI. This CDR3 reads CASSPQTGQGGNGYTF. The CDR3 DNA reads TGTGCCAGCTCACCACAGACGGGACAGGGCGGCAATGGCTACACCTTC.

The chain links TRBV4-2 to TRBJ2-1; D is uncertain. V lost 3 bases, J lost 7 bases, and 7 bases lay in between. Germline V lookup: CDR1 LGHNA, CDR2 YNFKEQ. The CDR3 covers 12 residues. CDR3 in amino acids: CASSQDSNEQFF. In DNA form, the CDR3 reads TGTGCCAGCAGCCAGGATAGTAATGAGCAGTTCTTC.

The rearrangement uses TRBV7-9 and TRBJ2-7, with 9 positions matching TRBD2. The J call may be mistaken, given a closer DNA end match to TRBJ2-5. The CDR3 is 15 residues long. Germline V gives CDR1 SEHNR, CDR2 FQNEAQ (reference sequence). CDR3 sequence: CASSLIAGDGETQYF. The CDR3 DNA sequence: TGTGCCAGCAGCTTGATAGCGGGGGACGGGGAGACCCAGTACTTC.

The rearrangement joins TRBV11-2 to TRBJ2-2, with a possible D match to TRBD1 (6 bases). CDR1 SGHAT and CDR2 FQNNGV come from the germline V gene. V was shortened by 5 bases and J by 1 base, with 14 bases between the two germline ends. CDR3 length: 16 residues. Written as DNA, the CDR3 is TGTGCCAGCAGCATACTGTGGACAGAGAACACCGGGGAGCTGTTTTTT. It encodes CASSILWTENTGELFF. The full variable domain, completed using reference TRBV11-2 and TRBJ2-2, is EAGVAQSPRYKIIEKRQSVAFWCNPISGHATLYWYQQILGQGPKLLIQFQNNGVVDDSQLPKDRFSAERLKGVDSTLKIQPAKLEDSAVYLCASSILWTENTGELFFGEGSRLTVL.

There are a few counts of this clone. The J gene is TRBJ1-4, the V gene TRBV19; a possible D gene is TRBD1 (6 bases). Germline values: CDR1 LNHDA, CDR2 SQIVND (reference sequence). V dropped 3 bases and J dropped 0 bases, with 20 bases sitting between them. This CDR3 contains 19 residues. CDR3: CASSIGGGTSTSTNEKLFF. DNA of the CDR3: TGTGCCAGTAGTATCGGCGGAGGGACATCGACTTCAACTAATGAAAAACTGTTTTTT.

The chain uses TRBV5-1 and TRBJ2-3; D ambiguous. Between the trimmed V and J ends, which lost 6 bases and 6 bases, there was a span of 17 bases. The CDR3 covers 14 residues. CDR1 SGHRS and CDR2 YFSETQ come from the germline V gene. In DNA form, the CDR3 reads TGCGCCAGCATACCCCAGTTGGGTTCGGATACGCAGTATTTT. This codes for CASIPQLGSDTQYF.